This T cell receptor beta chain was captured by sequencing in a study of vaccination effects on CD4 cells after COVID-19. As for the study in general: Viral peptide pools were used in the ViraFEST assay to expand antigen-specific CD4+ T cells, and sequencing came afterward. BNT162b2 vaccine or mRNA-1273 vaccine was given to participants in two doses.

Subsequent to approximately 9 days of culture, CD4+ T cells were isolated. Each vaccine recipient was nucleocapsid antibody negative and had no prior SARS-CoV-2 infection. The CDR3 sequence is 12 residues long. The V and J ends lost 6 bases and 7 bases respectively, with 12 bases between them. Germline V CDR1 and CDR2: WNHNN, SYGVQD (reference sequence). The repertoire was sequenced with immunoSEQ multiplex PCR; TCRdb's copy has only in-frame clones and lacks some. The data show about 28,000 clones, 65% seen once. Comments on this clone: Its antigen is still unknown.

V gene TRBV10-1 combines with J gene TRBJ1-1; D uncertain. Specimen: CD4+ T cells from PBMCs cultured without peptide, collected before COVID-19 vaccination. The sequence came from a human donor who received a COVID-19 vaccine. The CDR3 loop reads CASSRPGGEAFF. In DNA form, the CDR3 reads TGCGCCAGCAGCCGCCCCGGCGGTGAAGCTTTCTTT.